Here is one T cell receptor beta chain with its context. Its antigen is unidentified. The source of the sample is a study of metastatic and nonmetastatic thyroid tumors. This CDR3 has 14 amino acids. The V gene lost 3 bases and the J gene lost 1 base, with 9 bases spanning the gap. Germline loops: CDR1 MDHEN, CDR2 SYDVKM. TCRdb re-clonotyped the PCR reads through MiXCR. The sample includes tens of thousands of clones, more than 45% of them seen just once. The study's findings and limits: For both blood and tumor, malignant thyroid tumors reportedly showed significantly higher TCR beta diversity than benign nodules did.

Before thyroid surgery, none of the patients had received any treatment. The chain employs TRBV28 and TRBJ1-1, with D unresolved. The sample consisted of tumor tissue. This TCR came from a male donor with papillary thyroid cancer or a benign thyroid nodule (not recorded which). Some clones in this sample may be carry-over from other donors' samples. This CDR3 is CASSLTTTNTEAFF. The CDR3 DNA sequence: TGTGCCAGCAGTTTGACGACAACGAACACTGAAGCTTTCTTT.